These 30 T cell receptor beta chains came from one sample sequenced in a study of shared clonotypes between healthy human individuals. Data came from immunoSEQ multiplex PCR; TCRdb stores just in-frame clones and leaves some out. The data show about 520,000 clones, roughly 80% seen once. The sequenced sample was PBMCs. These receptors were taken from a woman aged 40 to 50 in good health. Some clones in this sample may be carry-over from other donors' samples.

V is TRBV7-2 and J is TRBJ2-1; 7 bases map to TRBD2. The CDR3 is made up of 15 amino acids. V shed 5 bases and J 3 bases; nucleotides not matched to a gene: 7. Germline V lookup: CDR1 SGHTA, CDR2 FQGNSA. The CDR3 bases are TGTGCCAGCAGCGCGACCGGGACTATCTACAATGAGCAGTTCTTC. It encodes CASSATGTIYNEQFF.

This chain connects TRBV19 to TRBJ2-2, with 15 bases that match TRBD2. CDR1 and CDR2 (germline): LNHDA, SQIVND (reference sequence). V shed 7 bases and J 11 bases; nucleotides not matched to a gene: 17. The CDR3 extends over 18 amino acids. CDR3 coding DNA: TGTGCCAGTACCTCCAATCGGGGGACTAGCGGGAGGCTTCTCGAGCTGTTTTTT. Its protein product is CASTSNRGTSGRLLELFF.

The chain recombines TRBV6-5 with TRBJ1-4; D is possibly TRBD1 (5 bases). V shed 0 bases and J shed 3 bases, with 8 bases lying between them. Germline V gene sequence: CDR1 MNHEY, CDR2 SVGAGI. The CDR3 has 15 residues. The CDR3 region has the DNA TGTGCCAGCAGTTACTCCAGGGTTGCTAATGAAAAACTGTTTTTT. It yields the protein CASSYSRVANEKLFF.

The V call is TRBV19, the J call TRBJ1-5; TRBD1 is a possible D gene (6 bases). Germline CDR1 and CDR2: LNHDA and SQIVND (reference sequence). V lost 5 bases, J lost 3 bases, and 14 bases lay in between. This CDR3 contains 15 residues. CDR3: CASSSQGNLNQPQHF. The CDR3 region has the DNA TGTGCCAGTAGTTCACAGGGAAACCTCAATCAGCCCCAGCATTTT.

This chain links TRBV30 with TRBJ1-4; 7 positions agree with TRBD1. CDR1 GTSNPN and CDR2 SVGIG come from the germline V gene (reference sequence). V shed 2 bases, J shed 8 bases, and the junction held 14 bases outside the gene matches. This CDR3 spans 16 amino acids. CDR3 DNA: TGTGCCTGGAGTCCCTCCCGGACAGGTTTGATCGAAAAACTGTTTTTT. This codes for CAWSPSRTGLIEKLFF.

The rearrangement links TRBV28 to TRBJ2-5; TRBD1 aligns across 9 bases. The J call is in doubt because the DNA end fits TRBJ2-7 better. The CDR3 totals 14 residues. CDR1 and CDR2 (germline): MDHEN, SYDVKM. CDR3 sequence (DNA): TGTGCCAGCAGAGCAAGGACAGGGGCCTACGAGCAGTACTTC. Protein sequence: CASRARTGAYEQYF.

This chain links TRBV28 with TRBJ2-5, with D possibly TRBD1 on 6 matching bases. Germline CDR1 reads MDHEN; CDR2 reads SYDVKM. CDR3 length equals 14 residues. Deletions cut 0 bases from V and 6 bases from J, with 11 bases between. CDR3 sequence: CASSLWGARKTQYF. The DNA of the CDR3 is TGTGCCAGCAGTTTATGGGGGGCCAGAAAGACCCAGTACTTC.

J is TRBJ2-5 and V is TRBV18; the match to TRBD1 covers 7 bases. The ends lost 6 bases at V and 0 bases at J; junction bases unmatched: 4. Germline V gene lookup returns CDR1 KGHSH and CDR2 LQKENI. This CDR3 comprises 14 residues. CDR3 protein: CASSPGTDQETQYF. The CDR3 DNA sequence: TGTGCCAGCTCCCCCGGGACAGACCAAGAGACCCAGTACTTC.

Of note for this clone: This CDR3 is also generated by other DNA sequences in the sample. J is TRBJ2-1 and V is TRBV19; TRBD2 matches at 9 bases. The CDR3 runs to 15 residues. CDR1 is LNHDA, CDR2 SQIVND, per germline (reference sequence). V lost 6 bases to trimming and J lost 0 bases; unmatched junction nucleotides: 3. In DNA, the CDR3 is TGTGCCAGTAGCCTAGCGGGACCCTCCTACAATGAGCAGTTCTTC. Amino acid sequence: CASSLAGPSYNEQFF. The variable domain in full, with the rest retrieved from reference TRBV19 and TRBJ2-1, is DGGITQSPKYLFRKEGQNVTLSCEQNLNHDAMYWYRQDPGQGLRLIYYSQIVNDFQKGDIAEGYSVSREKKESFPLTVTSAQKNPTAFYLCASSLAGPSYNEQFFGPGTRLTVL.

The rearrangement joins TRBV18 to TRBJ2-1, with TRBD2 matching over 8 bases. Germline trimming cut 5 bases from V and 8 bases from J; bases unmatched to any gene: 14. CDR3 length: 16 residues. The germline V gene has CDR1 KGHSH and CDR2 LQKENI. Here the CDR3 DNA reads TGTGCCAGCTCAGCCCGGGGAGCGGGAGTAGGGGATGAGCAGTTCTTC. Translating gives CASSARGAGVGDEQFF.

The V gene is TRBV9, the J gene TRBJ2-2, with 8 bases that match TRBD1. With 4 bases clipped from V and 0 bases from J, the junction kept 5 bases outside the gene matches. This CDR3 is 16 amino acids long. Germline V gene sequence: CDR1 SGDLS, CDR2 YYNGEE. CDR3 nucleotides: TGTGCCAGCAGCCCAGCAGGGGGCTCGAACACCGGGGAGCTGTTTTTT. Translated: CASSPAGGSNTGELFF.

The rearrangement joins TRBV6-1 to TRBJ2-5; 7 bases are a match to TRBD2. The germline V gene has CDR1 MNHNS and CDR2 SASEGT. The CDR3 runs 14 residues. Losses at the gene ends were 6 bases for V and 1 base for J; bases not matched to a gene: 5. CDR3 DNA sequence: TGTGCCAGCAGCTTTAGACTAGCCCAAGAGACCCAGTACTTC. Protein product: CASSFRLAQETQYF.

The chain uses TRBV14 and TRBJ2-7, with D unclear. The CDR3 is made up of 13 amino acids. Germline lookup yields CDR1 SGHDN and CDR2 FVKESK. The V end lost 2 bases, the J end lost 8 bases, and 13 bases lay between the germline ends. The CDR3 region has the DNA TGTGCCAGCAGCCAAACGACTGCCGCCAAGCAGTACTTC. Its translation is CASSQTTAAKQYF.

The V gene is TRBV11-2, the J gene TRBJ2-7, with 10 bases that match TRBD2. V lost 5 bases, J lost 2 bases, and 9 bases stayed unmatched. Germline CDR1 SGHAT, CDR2 FQNNGV. The CDR3 is 16 amino acids. CDR3 DNA: TGTGCCAGCAGCCCACCTGGACTAGCGGATACCTACGAGCAGTACTTC. It is translated as CASSPPGLADTYEQYF.

The chain links TRBV4-2 to TRBJ2-3; TRBD2 agrees at 13 bases. Germline values: CDR1 LGHNA, CDR2 YNFKEQ. The trim removed 4 bases at V and 7 bases at J, leaving 8 bases unmatched. The CDR3 has 16 residues. Written as DNA, the CDR3 is TGTGCCAGCAGCCGCCTGACTAGCGGGAGGCCTCATACGCAGTATTTT. It specifies CASSRLTSGRPHTQYF.

CDR3: CASSFRSATGELFF. For the CDR3, the DNA is TGTGCCAGCAGTTTTCGGAGCGCCACCGGGGAGCTGTTTTTT. The chain employs TRBV28 and TRBJ2-2; no firm D call. V was trimmed by 3 bases and J by 4 bases, leaving 9 bases between them. The CDR3 totals 14 residues. Looked up from germline, CDR1 is MDHEN and CDR2 is SYDVKM.

Only one count was recorded for this clone. The chain joins TRBV7-8 to TRBJ2-5; maybe TRBD2 (5 bases). CDR1 is SGHVS and CDR2 is FQNEAQ in the germline V gene. The CDR3 runs to 15 residues. Trimming removed 1 base at V and 4 bases at J, with 13 bases between. For the CDR3, the DNA is TGTGCCAGCAGCTTAGTTTCCGGGGTTCCAGAGACCCAGTACTTC. This codes for CASSLVSGVPETQYF. Drawing the rest from reference TRBV7-8 and TRBJ2-5, the complete variable domain is GAGVSQSPRYKVAKRGQDVALRCDPISGHVSLFWYQQALGQGPEFLTYFQNEAQLDKSGLPSDRFFAERPEGSVSTLKIQRTQQEDSAVYLCASSLVSGVPETQYFGPGTRLLVL.

The sample holds a few counts of this clone. The CDR3 nucleotides are TGTGCCAGCAGAGATACTAGCGGGAGCGGCAATGAGCAGTTCTTC. It translates to CASRDTSGSGNEQFF. The rearrangement uses TRBV5-4 and TRBJ2-1; 11 bases are shared with TRBD2. Germline CDR1 SGHNT, CDR2 YYREEE (reference sequence). This CDR3 region has 15 residues. Losses at the gene ends were 5 bases for V and 6 bases for J; bases not matched to a gene: 7.

The chain employs TRBV6-1 and TRBJ1-1, with a possible D match to TRBD1 (5 bases). This CDR3 is 16 amino acids long. Germline CDR1 reads MNHNS; CDR2 reads SASEGT. Trimming cost V 6 bases and J 6 bases, with 23 bases left between them. The CDR3 coding sequence is TGTGCCAGCAGCGAAACCAGCTCGACGGGAGGGGCTGAAGCTTTCTTT. This sequence encodes CASSETSSTGGAEAFF.

J is TRBJ2-5 and V is TRBV5-1; D ambiguous. Trimming stripped 0 bases from V and 0 bases from J, with 12 bases between. This CDR3 is built from 16 residues. Germline CDR1 SGHRS, CDR2 YFSETQ. CDR3: CASSLGPRSYQETQYF. The DNA of the CDR3 is TGCGCCAGCAGCTTGGGGCCTAGGTCGTACCAAGAGACCCAGTACTTC.

This clone was picked up a small number of times. This chain links TRBV9 with TRBJ1-2, with TRBD1 matching 8 bases. V shed 3 bases, J shed 3 bases, and the junction held 1 base outside the gene matches. This CDR3 is 13 amino acids long. The V gene's germline CDR1 is SGDLS and CDR2 YYNGEE. CDR3 coding DNA: TGTGCCAGCAGCGACAGGGGGGACTATGGCTACACCTTC. It codes for CASSDRGDYGYTF.

The chain has TRBV4-1 and TRBJ2-5; a possible D gene is TRBD1 (5 bases). This CDR3 spans 15 amino acids. The V and J ends lost 0 bases and 5 bases respectively, with 13 bases between them. Per the germline V gene, CDR1 is MGHRA and CDR2 is YSYEKL. In DNA, the CDR3 is TGCGCCAGCAGCCAAGATCGTGGGGCCGGGGAGACCCAGTACTTC. It is translated as CASSQDRGAGETQYF.

This chain joins TRBV11-1 and TRBJ2-1; the match to TRBD2 covers 13 bases. CDR3 length equals 16 residues. Trimming took 1 base from V and 6 from J; bases not matched to a gene: 3. Germline loops: CDR1 SGHAT, CDR2 FQDESV (reference sequence). As DNA, the CDR3 is TGTGCCAGCAGCTTAGGGACTAGCGGGAGAGGCAATGAGCAGTTCTTC. Its protein product is CASSLGTSGRGNEQFF.

V and J are TRBV6-1 and TRBJ2-7; 11 bases line up with TRBD1. J was trimmed by 5 bases and V by 5 bases; bases with no gene match: 8. Looked up from germline, CDR1 is MNHNS and CDR2 is SASEGT. The CDR3 has 15 residues. CDR3 in amino acids: CASSRVRDRGDEQYF. CDR3 coding DNA: TGTGCCAGCAGTCGAGTCCGGGACAGGGGGGACGAGCAGTACTTC.

This chain joins TRBV7-3 and TRBJ2-1; 9 bases are a match to TRBD2. Per germline, CDR1 SGHTA and CDR2 FQGTGA. V was clipped by 1 base and J by 7 bases; unmatched bases: 8. The CDR3 consists of 16 residues. The CDR3 DNA reads TGTGCCAGCAGCTTAAGCCTAGCGGGATATGGGAATGAGCAGTTCTTC. It encodes CASSLSLAGYGNEQFF.

The chain couples TRBV5-1 to TRBJ1-1; D call uncertain. The CDR3 is 12 amino acids. V was trimmed by 0 bases and J by 5 bases, leaving 5 bases between them. Germline CDR1 SGHRS, CDR2 YFSETQ. The CDR3 sequence is CASSLEDTEAFF. The CDR3 DNA sequence: TGCGCCAGCAGCTTGGAGGATACTGAAGCTTTCTTT.

This chain connects TRBV15 to TRBJ2-7; TRBD1 aligns across 8 bases. V was pared by 0 bases and J by 4 bases, with 2 bases of the junction left unmatched. CDR3 length: 14 amino acids. The germline CDR1 and CDR2 sequences are LNHNV and YYDKDF (reference sequence). The DNA for the CDR3 is TGTGCCACCAGCAGAGATACAGGGGGATACGAGCAGTACTTC. Residues: CATSRDTGGYEQYF.

The chain couples TRBV18 to TRBJ1-6; possible D gene TRBD1, 6 bases. Germline CDR1 and CDR2: KGHSH and LQKENI. Trimming left V 3 bases short and J 0 bases short, with 15 bases between. CDR3 length: 18 residues. The CDR3 protein is CASSPSTGPGSYNSPLHF. The CDR3, as DNA: TGTGCCAGCTCACCTTCGACAGGCCCGGGCTCCTATAATTCACCCCTCCACTTT.

The sample holds a few counts of this clone. The rearrangement joins TRBV6-1 to TRBJ1-1; 8 nucleotides match TRBD1. In germline, CDR1 is MNHNS, CDR2 SASEGT. The CDR3 runs 14 residues. J lost 0 bases, V lost 7 bases, and 4 bases had no gene match. The CDR3 nucleotides are TGTGCCAGCATCGCCAGGGGGCTGAACACTGAAGCTTTCTTT. It translates to CASIARGLNTEAFF.

This chain joins TRBV5-1 and TRBJ2-7; possibly TRBD1 for D (6 bases). The germline V and J ends were trimmed by 1 base and 0 bases, with 14 bases remaining between them. The CDR3 runs 16 residues. Per the germline V gene, CDR1 is SGHRS and CDR2 is YFSETQ. Here the CDR3 reads CASSLPRDTYSYEQYF. Written as DNA, the CDR3 is TGCGCCAGCAGCTTGCCCCGGGACACGTACTCCTACGAGCAGTACTTC.